These 26 T cell receptor beta chains originate from one sample sequenced in a study of chemoradiotherapy in HPV16-positive cancers. This table comes from immunoSEQ multiplex PCR, and its TCRdb copy is limited to in-frame clones, with some not included. The sample holds 7,500 to 10,000 clones, roughly 72% seen once. This specimen was collected from a patient who underwent chemoradiotherapy. These receptors were collected from a human donor with HPV-associated anogenital cancer.

The rearrangement uses TRBV7-6 and TRBJ1-1; D may be TRBD1 (5 bases). Trimming left V 2 bases short and J 8 bases short, with 12 bases between. Per germline, CDR1 SGHVS and CDR2 FNYEAQ. The CDR3 contains 13 residues. The chain's CDR3 is CASSLSGTGEAFF. The DNA of the CDR3 is TGTGCCAGCAGCTTATCGGGGACGGGGGAAGCTTTCTTT.

This clone was seen a handful of times. In DNA form, the CDR3 reads TGTGCCAGTAGACCGACAGGGAGCCCTCACTATGGCTACACCTTC. It yields the protein CASRPTGSPHYGYTF. The chain has TRBV19 and TRBJ1-2; 7 bases agree with TRBD1. The junction had 10 bases not matched to a gene; V was cut back by 6 bases and J by 3 bases. The CDR3 covers 15 residues. Germline V gene data show CDR1 as LNHDA and CDR2 as SQIVND (reference sequence).

This clone was observed a single time. This chain uses TRBV27 with TRBJ2-1, with TRBD2 identical over 9 bases. V lost 6 bases to trimming and J lost 2 bases; unmatched junction nucleotides: 2. This CDR3 spans 14 amino acids. Germline CDR1 reads MNHEY; CDR2 reads SMNVEV (reference sequence). CDR3 amino acids: CASSQRGAYNEQFF. DNA for the CDR3: TGTGCCAGCAGCCAGCGGGGGGCCTACAATGAGCAGTTCTTC.

The count of this clone is one. This chain uses TRBV27 with TRBJ2-7; D is undetermined. There are 11 residues in the CDR3. CDR1 and CDR2 from the germline V gene are MNHEY and SMNVEV (reference sequence). V lost 5 bases, J lost 4 bases, and 6 bases lay in between. This CDR3 reads CASSPPYEQYF. In DNA form, the CDR3 reads TGTGCCAGCAGTCCTCCGTACGAGCAGTACTTC.

As DNA, the CDR3 is TGTGCCAGCAGCCGGGACAAGGACTATGGCTACACCTTC. Translation gives CASSRDKDYGYTF. This chain uses TRBV6-6 with TRBJ1-2, with D perhaps TRBD1 (6 bases). This CDR3 region has 13 residues. The germline V gene encodes CDR1 MNHNY and CDR2 SVGAGI (reference sequence). Trimming shortened V by 6 bases and J by 3 bases, and 11 bases separated the two germline ends.

J is TRBJ2-1 and V is TRBV21-1; TRBD2, the table's D call, was not compared with the DNA. TRBV21-1 is a pseudogene locus. The CDR3 covers 18 residues. CDR3 DNA sequence: TGTGCCAGCAGCACGAAAGCGGGAGGGCCCCGGCGGCACAATGAGCAGTTCTTC. The encoded protein is CASSTKAGGPRRHNEQFF.

The table lists this clone with a few counts. The chain carries TRBV7-2 and TRBJ2-2, with D unresolved. CDR3 length: 14 amino acids. V lost 5 bases and J lost 2, with 9 bases in between. Germline CDR1 SGHTA, CDR2 FQGNSA. Written as DNA, the CDR3 is TGTGCCAGCAGCCTGGCGACAAACACCGGGGAGCTGTTTTTT. Translating gives CASSLATNTGELFF.

This chain links TRBV2 with TRBJ1-4; TRBD1 is a possible D gene (6 bases). CDR1 and CDR2 from the germline V gene are SNHLY and FYNNEI. The CDR3 loop spans 11 amino acids. Trimming removed 6 bases from V and 15 bases from J, with 14 bases in between. The CDR3 spells CASRNEGGMFF. The CDR3 nucleotides read TGTGCCAGCAGAAACGAAGGGGGGATGTTTTTT.

V and J are TRBV19 and TRBJ2-7; 8 bases line up with TRBD1. V shed 5 bases, J shed 3 bases, and the junction held 6 bases outside the gene matches. The CDR3 is made up of 14 amino acids. The germline V gene has CDR1 LNHDA and CDR2 SQIVND (reference sequence). CDR3: CASSEGTGNYEQYF. Here the CDR3 DNA reads TGTGCCAGTAGTGAAGGGACAGGCAACTACGAGCAGTACTTC.

The V call is TRBV13, the J call TRBJ2-7, with D possibly being TRBD1 (5 bases). The CDR3 is made up of 14 amino acids. Between the trimmed V and J ends, which lost 5 bases and 0 bases, there was a span of 11 bases. Germline lookup yields CDR1 PRHDT and CDR2 FYEKMQ (reference sequence). Here the CDR3 reads CASSERQSSYEQYF. The CDR3, as DNA: TGTGCCAGCAGCGAAAGACAGAGCTCCTACGAGCAGTACTTC.

The CDR3 region has the DNA TGTGCCAGCAGCCCAGGGACAGGACTTCTCTACGAGCAGTACTTC. Amino acids: CASSPGTGLLYEQYF. The chain recombines TRBV11-2 with TRBJ2-7; 8 nucleotides agree with TRBD1. This CDR3 is 15 amino acids long. The junction had 9 bases not matched to a gene; V was cut back by 5 bases and J by 3 bases. The germline V gene encodes CDR1 SGHAT and CDR2 FQNNGV.

This clone has just one count. The chain has TRBV6-1 and TRBJ2-5; D may correspond to TRBD1 or TRBD2 (5 bases each). CDR1 is MNHNS and CDR2 is SASEGT in the germline V gene. This CDR3 comprises 15 residues. V lost 8 bases, J lost 4 bases, and 20 bases lay in between. The CDR3 DNA reads TGTGCCAGCGCAGCTGGGGCCTCCCGGGGAGAGACCCAGTACTTC. Protein product: CASAAGASRGETQYF.

This clone was seen once. CDR3 DNA sequence: TGTGCCAGCAGTCTCGGGACAGGGGTGTGGAATGAGCAGTTCTTC. Its protein is CASSLGTGVWNEQFF. The rearrangement uses TRBV27 and TRBJ2-1; 10 bases fit TRBD1. Germline CDR1 MNHEY, CDR2 SMNVEV (reference sequence). Losses at the gene ends were 5 bases for V and 7 bases for J; bases not matched to a gene: 8. This CDR3 is 15 amino acids long.

This clone was seen a handful of times. This chain joins TRBV6-6 and TRBJ2-4; possible D gene TRBD2, 6 bases. The CDR3 is made up of 16 amino acids. Trimming stripped 6 bases from V and 2 bases from J, with 17 bases between. Germline assignment: CDR1 MNHNY and CDR2 SVGAGI (reference sequence). CDR3 protein: CASSPWGAGPKNIQYF. The DNA of the CDR3 is TGTGCCAGCAGCCCCTGGGGCGCGGGGCCCAAAAACATTCAGTACTTC.

This chain connects TRBV19 to TRBJ2-5; 13 bases align to TRBD2. There are 15 residues in the CDR3. Trimming at V came to 6 bases and at J to 5 bases, leaving 6 bases not matched to a gene. Germline lookup yields CDR1 LNHDA and CDR2 SQIVND (reference sequence). The CDR3 loop reads CASSRLAGGEETQYF. DNA for the CDR3: TGTGCCAGTAGCAGACTAGCGGGGGGAGAGGAGACCCAGTACTTC.

Here the CDR3 DNA reads TGTGCCAGTAGTCCCCTCGGGCAGGATCGCGACGAGCAGTACTTC. It translates to CASSPLGQDRDEQYF. The gene calls are TRBV19 and TRBJ2-7; unclear D gene. Germline V gene sequence: CDR1 LNHDA, CDR2 SQIVND (reference sequence). Between the trimmed V and J ends, which lost 5 bases and 5 bases, there was a span of 19 bases. The CDR3 loop spans 15 amino acids.

The sample holds a few counts of this clone. The chain links TRBV29-1 to TRBJ1-1; no clear D. From germline, CDR1 is SQVTM and CDR2 ANQGSEA. Trimming removed 6 bases at V and 1 base at J, with 6 bases between. This CDR3 region has 11 residues. CDR3: CSVQQNTEAFF. In DNA, the CDR3 is TGCAGCGTCCAACAGAACACTGAAGCTTTCTTT.

This clone was found once. The rearrangement joins TRBV5-5 to TRBJ2-7; TRBD2 agrees at 7 bases. The CDR3 totals 16 residues. The V segment lost 1 base and the J segment 3 bases; nucleotides outside the gene matches: 10. Germline assignment: CDR1 SGHKS and CDR2 YYEKEE (reference sequence). CDR3 sequence: CASSLPNWGGDYEQYF. In nucleotides, the CDR3 is TGTGCCAGCAGCTTGCCGAATTGGGGGGGGGACTACGAGCAGTACTTC. Complete variable domain (other parts from reference TRBV5-5 and TRBJ2-7): DAGVTQSPTHLIKTRGQQVTLRCSPISGHKSVSWYQQVLGQGPQFIFQYYEKEERGRGNFPDRFSARQFPNYSSELNVNALLLGDSALYLCASSLPNWGGDYEQYFGPGTRLTVT.

The genes are TRBV10-3 and TRBJ1-6, with 8 nucleotides matching TRBD1. CDR1 ENHRY and CDR2 SYGVKD come from the germline V gene. V lost 6 bases to trimming and J lost 4 bases; unmatched junction nucleotides: 8. This CDR3 contains 16 residues. The CDR3 loop is CAIRAQGARYNSPLHF. The CDR3 DNA sequence: TGTGCCATCAGGGCTCAGGGGGCGCGGTATAATTCACCCCTCCACTTT.

The chain uses TRBV2 and TRBJ2-1; 11 bases fit TRBD2. The CDR3 sequence is 16 residues long. V was clipped by 6 bases and J by 5 bases; unmatched bases: 9. Germline values: CDR1 SNHLY, CDR2 FYNNEI. The CDR3, as DNA: TGTGCCAGCAGACCCCCCCTAGCGGGGGGCGACAATGAGCAGTTCTTC. It specifies CASRPPLAGGDNEQFF.

The chain has TRBV19 and TRBJ1-1; D might be TRBD1 (5 bases). Germline V gene sequence: CDR1 LNHDA, CDR2 SQIVND (reference sequence). CDR3 length: 17 residues. V was clipped by 3 bases and J by 3 bases, with 20 bases between them. This CDR3 is CASSMSGGLGGDTEAFF. The CDR3 region has the DNA TGTGCCAGTAGTATGAGCGGCGGGCTTGGAGGGGACACTGAAGCTTTCTTT.

This sequence joins TRBV27 and TRBJ2-1; TRBD2 aligns across 8 bases. Germline trimming cut 8 bases from V and 0 bases from J; bases unmatched to any gene: 3. The length of the CDR3 is 14 residues. Germline CDR1 is MNHEY and CDR2 is SMNVEV (reference sequence). CDR3 DNA sequence: TGTGCCAGCCGGGGGGGAGGCTCCTACAATGAGCAGTTCTTC. It yields the protein CASRGGGSYNEQFF.

This clone appeared once. The chain joins TRBV10-3 to TRBJ2-1; D unresolved. The V end was cut by 4 bases, the J end by 5 bases, with 15 bases between. The CDR3 extends over 15 amino acids. The germline gives CDR1 ENHRY, CDR2 SYGVKD. The CDR3: CAISAVSRGDNEQFF. The CDR3 DNA reads TGTGCCATCAGTGCCGTGTCAAGAGGCGACAATGAGCAGTTCTTC.

This rearrangement joins TRBV11-2 to TRBJ2-5; D might be TRBD2 (7 bases). The CDR3 consists of 15 residues. V was shortened by 6 bases and J by 4 bases, with 18 bases between the two germline ends. The germline gives CDR1 SGHAT, CDR2 FQNNGV. For the CDR3, the DNA is TGTGCCAGCAGGTCGGGGGGCGGGCTTAGAGAGACCCAGTACTTC. Protein sequence: CASRSGGGLRETQYF.

The chain combines TRBV4-1 with TRBJ2-5, with 10 bases aligning to TRBD2. V dropped 4 bases and J dropped 9; count of bases not matched to a gene: 14. This CDR3 comprises 16 residues. Germline values: CDR1 MGHRA, CDR2 YSYEKL. In DNA, the CDR3 is TGCGCCAGCAGCCTTCAGCGGGGGGGCCCCGGTATGGCCCAGTACTTC. This translates into CASSLQRGGPGMAQYF.

This clone was picked up one time. The chain couples TRBV5-6 to TRBJ2-2, with 9 bases matching TRBD2. J gave up 4 bases and V 5 bases, and 6 bases lay outside the gene matches. In germline, CDR1 is SGHDT, CDR2 YYEEEE. This CDR3 contains 15 residues. The chain's CDR3 is CASRRRGGGTGELFF. For the CDR3, the DNA is TGTGCCAGCAGGAGGCGGGGGGGCGGCACCGGGGAGCTGTTTTTT.